This TCR beta chain appears in the sequencing data of a study of T-cell reconstitution after alpha-beta-depleted transplantation in children. V shed 7 bases and J shed 1 base, with 7 bases lying between them. Germline V gene data show CDR1 as MNHEY and CDR2 as SVGAGI. The CDR3 runs to 12 residues. This sample's TCRbeta library carried unique molecular identifier barcodes. TCRdb ran MiXCR on the PCR reads and lists one entry per CDR3 protein. The sample includes hundreds of thousands of distinct CDR3 sequences, approximately 16% seen only once; the top ten take 3% to 3.5%. The sample holds a few counts of this clonotype.

The chain couples TRBV6-5 to TRBJ1-1; unclear D gene. This clonotype originated in a human donor who donated a stem cell graft to a child with acute lymphoblastic leukemia. The sample in question was PBMCs from the stem cell graft donor, obtained from the stem cell graft. The CDR3 here is CASMRENTEAFF. CDR3 nucleotide sequence: TGTGCCAGCATGAGGGAGAACACTGAAGCTTTCTTT.